One and the same sample provided the 20 T cell receptor beta chains below, sequenced in a study of vaccination and CD4 T cells after COVID-19. Cultured CD4+ T cell DNA was sequenced using the Oncomine TCR Beta short-read assay. A single record per CDR3 protein comes from TCRdb applying MiXCR to the PCR reads. The sample lists around 5,000 distinct CDR3 sequences, roughly 78% seen once, with over 15% in the top ten. Their target antigens are unknown. Noted treatment: roughly nine-day PBMC culture with coronavirus spike peptide pools or control peptides (ViraFEST assay). The sequencing sample was made of CD4+ T cells from blood, cultured in vitro. Source of these receptors: a human donor who had recovered from COVID-19.

This sequence joins TRBV19 and TRBJ1-6, with D maybe TRBD1 (5 bases). Germline V gene lookup returns CDR1 LNHDA and CDR2 SQIVND (reference sequence). This CDR3 spans 14 amino acids. V lost 3 bases, J lost 9 bases, and 12 bases lay in between. CDR3 region: CASSIPGMISPLHF. In DNA form, the CDR3 reads TGTGCCAGTAGTATTCCAGGGATGATTTCACCCCTCCACTTT.

The genes are TRBV4-1 and TRBJ1-5; D is unresolved. This CDR3 spans 12 amino acids. Germline lookup yields CDR1 MGHRA and CDR2 YSYEKL. V dropped 1 base and J dropped 11 bases, with 9 bases sitting between them. The CDR3 DNA sequence: TGCGCCAGCAGCCAAGTGTTCGGGGCCCAGCATTTT. Translating it yields CASSQVFGAQHF.

The chain employs TRBV4-1 and TRBJ2-4, with D tentatively TRBD1 or TRBD2 (7 bases each). The CDR3 is made up of 18 amino acids. The V gene lost 4 bases and the J gene lost 0 bases, with 19 bases spanning the gap. From germline, CDR1 is MGHRA and CDR2 YSYEKL. CDR3 region: CASSPPGGGPRAKNIQYF. The CDR3 nucleotides are TGCGCCAGCAGCCCCCCAGGGGGGGGGCCTCGAGCCAAAAACATTCAGTACTTC.

In this sample, this clonotype turned up once. This CDR3 reads CATSPRGSGTEAFF. DNA of the CDR3: TGTGCCACCAGCCCCCGAGGTTCCGGGACTGAAGCTTTCTTT. V and J are TRBV15 and TRBJ1-1; D is undetermined. The germline V gene encodes CDR1 LNHNV and CDR2 YYDKDF (reference sequence). The CDR3 sequence is 14 residues long. Trimming left V 5 bases short and J 5 bases short, with 15 bases between.

V gene TRBV27 combines with J gene TRBJ2-3, with D possibly being TRBD1 (6 bases). The CDR3 spans 14 residues. Trimming shortened V by 5 bases and J by 2 bases, and 11 bases separated the two germline ends. CDR1 is MNHEY, CDR2 SMNVEV, per germline (reference sequence). The CDR3 nucleotides are TGTGCCAGCAGTCCCTGGACAGTCACAGATACGCAGTATTTT. Translated: CASSPWTVTDTQYF.

In regard to this clonotype: One base away lies a much larger clone, so this may be a sequencing read error. The chain carries TRBV29-1 and TRBJ1-1; TRBD1 matches 8 bases. Germline CDR1 reads SQVTM; CDR2 reads ANQGSEA. This CDR3 region has 9 residues. As DNA, the CDR3 is TGCAGCGTTGGGACAGGGAAGATCTTT. This translates into CSVGTGKIF.

The V and J genes are TRBV7-2 and TRBJ1-1; D gene ambiguous. This CDR3 spans 13 amino acids. Germline V gene data show CDR1 as SGHTA and CDR2 as FQGNSA. V was pared by 4 bases and J by 3 bases, with 9 bases between. CDR3 nucleotide sequence: TGTGCCAGCAGCTCCAGTCAAGACACTGAAGCTTTCTTT. Protein product: CASSSSQDTEAFF.

The CDR3 region has the DNA TGTGCCAGCTCACCAGACAGGGGTTCCTGGGAGCAGTACTTC. Protein: CASSPDRGSWEQYF. The chain uses TRBV18 and TRBJ2-1, with 8 bases identical to TRBD1. The end of the DNA aligns better with TRBJ2-7, so the J call may be wrong. Germline CDR1 and CDR2: KGHSH and LQKENI. There are 14 residues in the CDR3.

The V gene is TRBV19, the J gene TRBJ1-2; TRBD1 might be the D (5 bases). The length of the CDR3 is 15 residues. CDR1 LNHDA and CDR2 SQIVND come from the germline V gene (reference sequence). Trimming shortened V by 2 bases and J by 4 bases, and 14 bases separated the two germline ends. Written as DNA, the CDR3 is TGTGCCAGTAGTATACAGGTGGGGGGAGTCTATGGCTACACCTTC. This codes for CASSIQVGGVYGYTF.

The chain carries TRBV27 and TRBJ2-5; D not resolved. There are 17 residues in the CDR3. The V end was cut by 4 bases, the J end by 2 bases, with 20 bases between. CDR1 MNHEY and CDR2 SMNVEV come from the germline V gene (reference sequence). The CDR3 loop reads CASSSSWVGPRQETQYF. CDR3 sequence (DNA): TGTGCCAGCAGTTCATCATGGGTCGGGCCTCGACAAGAGACCCAGTACTTC.

The rearrangement uses TRBV19 and TRBJ1-1; weak D call: TRBD1 (6 bases). The CDR3 is made up of 15 amino acids. Looked up from germline, CDR1 is LNHDA and CDR2 is SQIVND (reference sequence). V was clipped by 1 base and J by 0 bases, with 9 bases between them. The CDR3: CASSIVGTLNTEAFF. CDR3 sequence (DNA): TGTGCCAGTAGTATAGTAGGGACATTGAACACTGAAGCTTTCTTT.

V gene TRBV20-1 combines with J gene TRBJ1-1; D possibly corresponds to TRBD1 (6 bases). CDR1 and CDR2 (germline): DFQATT, SNEGSKA (reference sequence). This CDR3 has 14 residues. The V end was cut by 3 bases, the J end by 1 base, with 12 bases between. The CDR3 bases are TGCAGTGCTAGGGAGGGGGTCGGGAACACTGAAGCTTTCTTT. Translated, it gives CSAREGVGNTEAFF.

The chain uses TRBV2 and TRBJ2-5; 8 nucleotides align to TRBD1. The germline V gene has CDR1 SNHLY and CDR2 FYNNEI. This CDR3 spans 13 amino acids. J gave up 1 base and V 11 bases, and 6 bases lay outside the gene matches. The CDR3: CAGGRGLQETQYF. The CDR3 DNA sequence: TGTGCCGGGGGCAGGGGGCTCCAAGAGACCCAGTACTTC. Variable domain in full (rest from reference TRBV2 and TRBJ2-5): EPEVTQTPSHQVTQMGQEVILRCVPISNHLYFYWYRQILGQKVEFLVSFYNNEISEKSEIFDDQFSVERPDGSNFTLKIRSTKLEDSAMYFCAGGRGLQETQYFGPGTRLLVL.

CDR3 sequence (DNA): TGTGTAGCAGCTGTACAAATGGGGCATGGCTACACCTTC. This encodes CVAAVQMGHGYTF. The chain couples TRBV7-9 to TRBJ1-2; a weak D match, TRBD1 (5 bases). The CDR3 is made up of 13 amino acids. CDR1 and CDR2 from the germline V gene are SEHNR and FQNEAQ (reference sequence).

This clonotype turned up a few times. This sequence joins TRBV12-3 or TRBV12-4 and TRBJ1-6; 10 nucleotides match TRBD1. CDR3 length: 15 residues. With V trimmed by 6 bases and J by 7 bases, 6 bases remained unmatched. CDR3 sequence reads: CASRGTGARNSPLHF. The CDR3 bases are TGTGCCAGCAGGGGGACAGGGGCGCGGAATTCACCCCTCCACTTT.

J is TRBJ1-5 and V is TRBV6-2 or TRBV6-3, with no clear D. Germline V gives CDR1 MNHEY, CDR2 SVGEGT. V lost 1 base to trimming and J lost 5 bases, with 9 bases between them. The CDR3 is 14 residues long. CDR3 sequence: CASSYLSSYQPQHF. The CDR3 coding sequence is TGTGCCAGCAGTTACTTATCCAGCTATCAGCCCCAGCATTTT.

This clonotype was seen more than once but under ten times. This chain connects TRBV7-9 to TRBJ2-3, with TRBD1 as a possible D gene (6 bases). The V gene's germline CDR1 is SEHNR and CDR2 FQNEAQ (reference sequence). With 0 bases removed from V and 6 bases from J, the gap between germline ends came to 13 bases. The CDR3 spans 15 residues. The DNA for the CDR3 is TGTGCCAGCAGCTTAGCGCGAGGGGGTGAGGATACGCAGTATTTT. Residues: CASSLARGGEDTQYF.

The V and J genes are TRBV15 and TRBJ2-2, with a weak D call TRBD2 (6 bases). The ends were cut back, 0 bases at V and 5 bases at J, with 10 bases in the middle. The CDR3 has 15 amino acids. Germline V gene sequence: CDR1 LNHNV, CDR2 YYDKDF (reference sequence). As DNA, the CDR3 is TGTGCCACCAGCAGAGATCTCGGGGGTACCGGGGAGCTGTTTTTT. It encodes CATSRDLGGTGELFF.

This chain joins TRBV5-1 and TRBJ2-6, with D uncertain. This CDR3 spans 15 amino acids. V was shortened by 1 base and J by 0 bases, with 5 bases between the two germline ends. CDR1 is SGHRS and CDR2 is YFSETQ in the germline V gene. The CDR3 nucleotides read TGCGCCAGCAGCTTGCAGTACTCTGGGGCCAACGTCCTGACTTTC. This encodes CASSLQYSGANVLTF.

By its share, this clonotype is large. This chain links TRBV6-1 with TRBJ1-6; TRBD1 aligns across 10 bases. Germline values: CDR1 MNHNS, CDR2 SASEGT. The CDR3 consists of 15 residues. Trimming took 4 bases from V and 6 from J; bases not matched to a gene: 3. CDR3 bases: TGTGCCAGCAGTGGGGGACAGGGGCTTAATTCACCCCTCCACTTT. This codes for CASSGGQGLNSPLHF.